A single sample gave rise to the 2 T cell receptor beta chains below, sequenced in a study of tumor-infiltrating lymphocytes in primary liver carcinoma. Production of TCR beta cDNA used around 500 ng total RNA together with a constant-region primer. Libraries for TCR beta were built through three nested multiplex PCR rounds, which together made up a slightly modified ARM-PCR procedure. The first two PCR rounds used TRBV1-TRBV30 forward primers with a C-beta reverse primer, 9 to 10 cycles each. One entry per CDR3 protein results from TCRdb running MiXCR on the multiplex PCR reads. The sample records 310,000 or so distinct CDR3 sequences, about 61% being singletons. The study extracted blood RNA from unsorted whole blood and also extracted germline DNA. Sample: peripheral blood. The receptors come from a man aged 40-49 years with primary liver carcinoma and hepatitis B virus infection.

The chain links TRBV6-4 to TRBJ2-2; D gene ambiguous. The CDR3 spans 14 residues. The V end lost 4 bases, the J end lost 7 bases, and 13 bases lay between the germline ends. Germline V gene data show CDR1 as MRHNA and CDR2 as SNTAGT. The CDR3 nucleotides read TGTGCCAGCAGTGTCCTAATGGGGTACGGGGAGCTGTTTTTT. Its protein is CASSVLMGYGELFF.

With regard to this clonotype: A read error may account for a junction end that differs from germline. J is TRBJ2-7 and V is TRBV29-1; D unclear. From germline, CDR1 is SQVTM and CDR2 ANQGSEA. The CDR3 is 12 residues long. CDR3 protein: CSVGLGPNDQYF. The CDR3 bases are TGCAGCGTTGGGCTAGGTCCCAACGATCAGTACTTC.